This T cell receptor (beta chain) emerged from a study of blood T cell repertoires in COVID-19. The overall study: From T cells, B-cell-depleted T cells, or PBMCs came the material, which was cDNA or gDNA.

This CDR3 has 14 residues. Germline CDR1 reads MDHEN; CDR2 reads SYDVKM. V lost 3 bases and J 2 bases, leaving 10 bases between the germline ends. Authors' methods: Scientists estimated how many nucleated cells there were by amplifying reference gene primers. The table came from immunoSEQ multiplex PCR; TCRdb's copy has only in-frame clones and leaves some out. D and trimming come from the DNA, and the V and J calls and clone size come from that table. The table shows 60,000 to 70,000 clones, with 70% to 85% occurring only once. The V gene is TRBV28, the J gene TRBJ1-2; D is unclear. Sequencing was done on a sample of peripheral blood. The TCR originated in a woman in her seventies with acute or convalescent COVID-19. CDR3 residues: CASSLTVFNYGYTF. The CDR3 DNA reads TGTGCCAGCAGTTTGACTGTCTTCAACTATGGCTACACCTTC.